These 19 T cell receptor beta chains originate from one sample sequenced in a study of response to subunit inactivated influenza vaccine. MiXCR, applied by TCRdb to the RT-PCR reads, yields one record per CDR3 protein. The sample records about 160,000 distinct CDR3 sequences, roughly 11% being singletons. Sample: non-naive T cells sorted from PBMCs, taken 45 days after vaccination. Source of these receptors: a man aged 45-65 years who received an inactivated influenza vaccine.

This clonotype was seen a handful of times. This chain uses TRBV6-5 with TRBJ1-2, with TRBD1 identical over 9 bases. Germline V gene lookup returns CDR1 MNHEY and CDR2 SVGAGI. J was trimmed by 6 bases and V by 2 bases; bases with no gene match: 4. The CDR3 has 14 residues. The DNA for the CDR3 is TGTGCCAGCAGTTACGGGGGACAGGGTAATGGCTACACCTTC. Translated, it gives CASSYGGQGNGYTF.

At least ten counts were recorded for this clonotype. The chain links TRBV11-2 to TRBJ1-5, with no clear D. This CDR3 is 14 amino acids long. V gave up 6 bases and J gave up 2 bases, with 11 bases separating them. Germline-derived CDR1 and CDR2 are SGHAT and FQNNGV. The CDR3 sequence: CASSSTDGNQPQHF. The CDR3 DNA follows: TGTGCCAGCAGTTCCACAGACGGCAATCAGCCCCAGCATTTT.

There are a few counts of this clonotype. The chain joins TRBV6-1 to TRBJ2-7; possibly TRBD1 or TRBD2 for D (7 bases each). With 7 bases removed from V and 2 bases from J, the gap between germline ends came to 15 bases. The CDR3 runs to 14 residues. Germline loops: CDR1 MNHNS, CDR2 SASEGT. The CDR3 loop reads CASTRGGNAYEQYF. The CDR3 DNA follows: TGTGCCAGCACCAGGGGGGGGAATGCCTACGAGCAGTACTTC.

This clonotype was counted a few times. The chain carries TRBV7-8 and TRBJ2-7; D gene ambiguous. This CDR3 spans 16 amino acids. The V end lost 4 bases, the J end lost 6 bases, and 22 bases lay between the germline ends. Looked up from germline, CDR1 is SGHVS and CDR2 is FQNEAQ. CDR3 bases: TGTGCCAGCAGCTCGGACGTGGGAAGGCCTAGGAGCGAGCAGTACTTC. Translated, it gives CASSSDVGRPRSEQYF.

This clonotype has just a few counts. The chain employs TRBV3-1 and TRBJ2-1; the match to TRBD1 covers 9 bases. Trimming cost V 3 bases and J 2 bases; bases outside gene matches: 8. Per the germline V gene, CDR1 is LGHDT and CDR2 is YNNKEL (reference sequence). The CDR3 is made up of 17 amino acids. CDR3 in DNA: TGTGCCAGCAGCCAGGGTTCCGGGACAGGGCCCTACAATGAGCAGTTCTTC. It codes for CASSQGSGTGPYNEQFF.

The chain links TRBV11-2 to TRBJ1-2; the D is unclear. The V end was cut by 2 bases, the J end by 0 bases, with 10 bases between. This CDR3 has 15 amino acids. Per the germline V gene, CDR1 is SGHAT and CDR2 is FQNNGV. DNA of the CDR3: TGTGCCAGCAGCTTAACCCACAGAGCTAACTATGGCTACACCTTC. This encodes CASSLTHRANYGYTF.

This clonotype came up a few times. This rearrangement joins TRBV11-2 to TRBJ2-1; 9 bases are a match to TRBD2. V was pared by 3 bases and J by 7 bases, with 13 bases of the junction left unmatched. The CDR3 contains 17 residues. Germline CDR1 SGHAT, CDR2 FQNNGV. CDR3 residues: CASSFTNSGRVKNEQFF. The CDR3 DNA reads as TGTGCCAGCAGCTTTACCAATAGCGGGAGAGTCAAGAATGAGCAGTTCTTC.

The J gene is TRBJ2-3, the V gene TRBV5-1; 9 bases match TRBD2. The junction had 7 bases not matched to a gene; V was cut back by 4 bases and J by 4 bases. Germline CDR1 SGHRS, CDR2 YFSETQ. The CDR3 runs to 15 residues. The CDR3 sequence is CASSPSGEGSDTQYF. The CDR3 coding sequence is TGCGCCAGCAGCCCTAGCGGGGAGGGCTCAGATACGCAGTATTTT.

This clonotype has at least ten counts. The genes are TRBV12-3 or TRBV12-4 and TRBJ2-7; 7 nucleotides match TRBD2. Trimming took 4 bases from V and 2 from J; bases not matched to a gene: 8. The CDR3 length is 15 residues. CDR3 region: CASSSLAGEAYEQYF. CDR3 nucleotides: TGTGCCAGCAGTTCCCTCGCGGGGGAGGCCTACGAGCAGTACTTC.

This clonotype has only a few counts. CDR3 bases: TGTGCCAGCAGTCTTCGAGTGGGACAGGGACACAATGAGCAGTTCTTC. Its protein product is CASSLRVGQGHNEQFF. This chain links TRBV6-4 with TRBJ2-1; 9 bases line up with TRBD1. The V gene end was trimmed by 5 bases and the J gene end by 5 bases; junction bases not matched to a gene: 10. The CDR3 is made up of 16 amino acids. Per germline, CDR1 MRHNA and CDR2 SNTAGT.

This clonotype has ten or more counts. V and J are TRBV28 and TRBJ1-2; a possible D gene is TRBD1 (6 bases). Trimming shortened V by 7 bases and J by 8 bases, and 26 bases separated the two germline ends. Germline V CDR1 and CDR2: MDHEN, SYDVKM. This CDR3 is 16 amino acids long. CDR3 bases: TGTGCCAGCACCTCCCCAGGGGAGTCCTTCCTTCAGGGCTACACCTTC. It codes for CASTSPGESFLQGYTF.

CDR3 bases: TGTGCCAGCAGCTTTTCAGGGAGGAACACTGAAGCTTTCTTT. It codes for CASSFSGRNTEAFF. The gene calls are TRBV7-2 and TRBJ1-1, with TRBD1 as a possible D gene (5 bases). Germline CDR1 reads SGHTA; CDR2 reads FQGNSA. V was clipped by 3 bases and J by 1 base, with 9 bases between them. The CDR3 consists of 14 residues. Full variable domain (outside the CDR3, taken from reference TRBV7-2 and TRBJ1-1): GAGVSQSPSNKVTEKGKDVELRCDPISGHTALYWYRQSLGQGLEFLIYFQGNSAPDKSGLPSDRFSAERTGGSVSTLTIQRTQQEDSAVYLCASSFSGRNTEAFFGQGTRLTVV.

CDR3 DNA sequence: TGTGCCACCAGCAGAGATTTAGGGGGCTACGAGCAGTACTTC. Its translation: CATSRDLGGYEQYF. The chain couples TRBV15 to TRBJ2-7, with D perhaps matching TRBD1 (6 bases). The CDR3 has 14 residues. Germline V gives CDR1 LNHNV, CDR2 YYDKDF (reference sequence). The V end lost 0 bases, the J end lost 3 bases, and 9 bases lay between the germline ends.

This clonotype was counted between two and nine times. The gene calls are TRBV20-1 and TRBJ2-7; D call uncertain. Trimming cost V 5 bases and J 5 bases, with 19 bases left between them. The CDR3 is made up of 14 amino acids. CDR1 is DFQATT, CDR2 SNEGSKA, per germline (reference sequence). For the CDR3, the DNA is TGCAGTGCTCACAGACACGTCCAAGTCGACGAGCAGTACTTC. Amino acid sequence: CSAHRHVQVDEQYF.

This chain connects TRBV6-1 to TRBJ1-6; D is perhaps TRBD1 (6 bases). The V end was cut by 5 bases, the J end by 10 bases, with 15 bases between. The CDR3 runs to 14 residues. Per the germline V gene, CDR1 is MNHNS and CDR2 is SASEGT. CDR3 bases: TGTGCCAGCAGTACAGCCGGGACACTATCACCCCTCCACTTT. Translation gives CASSTAGTLSPLHF.

V gene TRBV2 combines with J gene TRBJ2-4, with a tentative D call TRBD2 (6 bases). The V end was cut by 5 bases, the J end by 4 bases, with 15 bases between. Germline V lookup: CDR1 SNHLY, CDR2 FYNNEI. The CDR3 covers 15 residues. In DNA form, the CDR3 reads TGTGCCAGCAGTCCCCTCAGGGAGGTGAAAAACATTCAGTACTTC. This gives the protein CASSPLREVKNIQYF.

This clonotype was detected ten times or more. This chain uses TRBV11-2 with TRBJ2-7; TRBD1 aligns across 10 bases. This CDR3 region has 15 residues. Germline loops: CDR1 SGHAT, CDR2 FQNNGV. With 4 bases clipped from V and 2 bases from J, the junction kept 5 bases outside the gene matches. The CDR3 coding sequence is TGTGCCAGCAGCTCTGCCGGGACAGGGGCCTACGAGCAGTACTTC. It codes for CASSSAGTGAYEQYF.

The chain joins TRBV2 to TRBJ2-2; perhaps D is TRBD1 or TRBD2 (5 bases each). This CDR3 comprises 15 residues. Deletions cut 6 bases from V and 9 bases from J, with 20 bases between. Germline loops: CDR1 SNHLY, CDR2 FYNNEI. For the CDR3, the DNA is TGTGCCAGCAGCCCCTCCGGGACCGCCCTGAGGGAGCTGTTTTTT. Translated, it gives CASSPSGTALRELFF.

In its sample, this clonotype was seen many times. The rearrangement uses TRBV29-1 and TRBJ1-2, with D perhaps TRBD1 (6 bases). Germline assignment: CDR1 SQVTM and CDR2 ANQGSEA. CDR3 length: 14 amino acids. V lost 4 bases, J lost 5 bases, and 17 bases lay in between. CDR3 region: CSVGVYRQDYGYTF. In DNA form, the CDR3 reads TGCAGCGTTGGGGTGTACCGACAGGATTATGGCTACACCTTC.